These 10 T cell receptor beta chains came from one sample sequenced in a study of T cell clonotyping in hematopoietic cell transplantation. Method: immunoSEQ multiplex PCR; TCRdb's copy keeps in-frame clones and lacks some. The repertoire holds tens of thousands of clones, with roughly 80% as singletons. Noted time point: recipient sample about 28 days before transplant, after cytoreduction. This specimen was peripheral blood mononuclear cells, taken before stem cell transplant. These receptors all come from a man between 60 and 75 years old with myelodysplastic syndrome. Some clones in this sample may be carry-over from other donors' samples.

This clone was seen just once. Written as DNA, the CDR3 is TGTGCCACCCGGACAGGGGCGAACACTGAAGCTTTCTTT. This codes for CATRTGANTEAFF. V gene TRBV2 combines with J gene TRBJ1-1; the match to TRBD1 covers 9 bases. V lost 10 bases and J lost 1; bases outside the gene matches: 4. Germline V gene data show CDR1 as SNHLY and CDR2 as FYNNEI. This CDR3 is built from 13 residues.

This clone was recorded once. The rearrangement uses TRBV7-2 and TRBJ1-2; D may be TRBD1 (5 bases). Trimming took 7 bases from V and 7 from J, leaving 16 bases between them. Germline V gives CDR1 SGHTA, CDR2 FQGNSA. The CDR3 runs 13 residues. As DNA, the CDR3 is TGTGCCAGCACCCAAGCAGGGTTTGGTGGCTACACCTTC. The encoded protein is CASTQAGFGGYTF. The full variable domain, with the rest looked up from reference TRBV7-2 and TRBJ1-2, is GAGVSQSPSNKVTEKGKDVELRCDPISGHTALYWYRQSLGQGLEFLIYFQGNSAPDKSGLPSDRFSAERTGGSVSTLTIQRTQQEDSAVYLCASTQAGFGGYTFGSGTRLTVV.

V is TRBV6-5 and J is TRBJ2-2; TRBD2 agrees at 8 bases. Germline V CDR1 and CDR2: MNHEY, SVGAGI. The V and J ends lost 0 bases and 7 bases, in that order; junction bases with no gene match: 4. The CDR3 length is 15 residues. The CDR3 DNA follows: TGTGCCAGCAGTTACTCCGGGGGGGCCTTCGGGGAGCTGTTTTTT. As protein: CASSYSGGAFGELFF.

V and J are TRBV27 and TRBJ2-7; 11 bases match TRBD1. V trimming: 6 bases; J trimming: 6 bases; junction bases outside the gene matches: 10. Germline loops: CDR1 MNHEY, CDR2 SMNVEV (reference sequence). The length of the CDR3 is 15 residues. The CDR3, as DNA: TGTGCCAGCAGCTCCTCGGACAGGGGGCTTCGCGAGCAGTACTTC. Translating it yields CASSSSDRGLREQYF.

V usage is TRBV2 and J usage is TRBJ1-5, with 11 nucleotides matching TRBD1. This CDR3 has 15 residues. The V gene end was trimmed by 7 bases and the J gene end by 6 bases; junction bases not matched to a gene: 8. Germline V gives CDR1 SNHLY, CDR2 FYNNEI. CDR3 loop: CASTGGQGARQPQHF. CDR3 sequence (DNA): TGTGCCAGCACCGGAGGACAGGGGGCCCGTCAGCCCCAGCATTTT.

The chain couples TRBV6-1 to TRBJ2-7, with TRBD2 matching 7 bases. The CDR3 extends over 14 amino acids. V was clipped by 5 bases and J by 2 bases; unmatched bases: 6. CDR1 is MNHNS and CDR2 is SASEGT in the germline V gene. The CDR3 coding sequence is TGTGCCAGCAGTTCTGGCGGGGGAACCTACGAGCAGTACTTC. Translated, it gives CASSSGGGTYEQYF.

The rearrangement links TRBV5-1 to TRBJ2-2; D gene ambiguous. CDR3 length equals 15 residues. Between the trimmed V and J ends, which lost 4 bases and 1 base, there was a span of 11 bases. Germline CDR1 SGHRS, CDR2 YFSETQ. Here the CDR3 reads CASSPGIGNTGELFF. The CDR3 region has the DNA TGCGCCAGCAGCCCGGGTATTGGGAACACCGGGGAGCTGTTTTTT.

This clone came up a few times. The chain carries TRBV10-3 and TRBJ1-1; D is ambiguous. V was cut by 6 bases and J by 3 bases, with 8 bases left in between. This CDR3 comprises 12 residues. CDR1 and CDR2 from the germline V gene are ENHRY and SYGVKD. CDR3 DNA sequence: TGTGCCATCAGGGGTACCGACACTGAAGCTTTCTTT. Protein: CAIRGTDTEAFF.

Only a few counts were recorded for this clone. The V call is TRBV7-2, the J call TRBJ2-2, with D maybe TRBD2 (6 bases). This CDR3 comprises 17 residues. Between the trimmed V and J ends, which lost 5 bases and 1 base, there was a span of 17 bases. CDR1 and CDR2 from the germline V gene are SGHTA and FQGNSA. CDR3 loop: CASSPTASSVNTGELFF. The CDR3 bases are TGTGCCAGCAGCCCCACAGCCTCTAGCGTGAACACCGGGGAGCTGTTTTTT.

The chain employs TRBV6-1 and TRBJ1-3; a weak D match, TRBD1 (5 bases). Germline V gives CDR1 MNHNS, CDR2 SASEGT. V was pared by 3 bases and J by 4 bases, with 10 bases between. The CDR3 spans 14 residues. DNA for the CDR3: TGTGCCAGCAGTGAGGGGGTACGAGGAAACACCATATATTTT. Translating it yields CASSEGVRGNTIYF.